Shown below are 14 T cell receptor beta chains from a single sample sequenced in a study of T-cell reconstitution after alpha-beta-depleted transplantation in children. A library of TCRbeta sequences, prepared with unique molecular identifiers, was generated. A single record per CDR3 protein comes from TCRdb applying MiXCR to the PCR reads. The sample lists almost 600,000 distinct CDR3 sequences; roughly a quarter were seen once. This specimen consisted of PBMCs, obtained before TCRalphabeta/CD19-depleted stem cell transplant. The receptors originated from a boy less than two years old with Wiskott-Aldrich syndrome, due to receive a stem cell transplant.

This rearrangement joins TRBV7-3 to TRBJ2-3; 9 bases line up with TRBD2. The CDR3 has 14 residues. V trimming: 2 bases; J trimming: 5 bases; junction bases outside the gene matches: 2. In germline, CDR1 is SGHTA, CDR2 FQGTGA. The CDR3 DNA is TGTGCCAGCAGCTTACGAGCGGGAGGAGATACGCAGTATTTT. Its translation is CASSLRAGGDTQYF.

This clonotype was counted only a few times. The rearrangement joins TRBV5-1 to TRBJ2-7, with D perhaps matching TRBD1 (5 bases). This CDR3 is 18 amino acids long. The germline gives CDR1 SGHRS, CDR2 YFSETQ. Trimming removed 2 bases from V and 6 bases from J, with 27 bases in between. The CDR3 coding sequence is TGCGCCAGCAGCTTTTCAGCCGTCGTGACAGTGAGGCCCCTCGAGCAGTACTTC. This translates into CASSFSAVVTVRPLEQYF.

The chain employs TRBV5-1 and TRBJ2-3; 10 bases are a match to TRBD2. Trimming removed 4 bases from V and 2 bases from J; junction bases left unmatched: 10. This CDR3 has 17 amino acids. CDR1 SGHRS and CDR2 YFSETQ come from the germline V gene. This CDR3 is CASSPTPSGSFTDTQYF. Here the CDR3 DNA reads TGCGCCAGCAGCCCAACGCCTAGCGGGAGCTTCACAGATACGCAGTATTTT. Full variable domain (remainder filled in from reference TRBV5-1 and TRBJ2-3): KAGVTQTPRYLIKTRGQQVTLSCSPISGHRSVSWYQQTPGQGLQFLFEYFSETQRNKGNFPGRFSGRQFSNSRSEMNVSTLELGDSALYLCASSPTPSGSFTDTQYFGPGTRLTVL.

This clonotype occurred a few times. This rearrangement joins TRBV7-7 to TRBJ2-1; 8 nucleotides line up with TRBD2. V was pared by 2 bases and J by 6 bases, with 3 bases of the junction left unmatched. The germline CDR1 and CDR2 sequences are SSHAT and FNYEAQ (reference sequence). The CDR3 covers 14 residues. CDR3 residues: CASSLRLASNEQFF. The CDR3 nucleotides are TGTGCCAGCAGCTTACGACTAGCGAGCAATGAGCAGTTCTTC.

There are a few counts of this clonotype. The rearrangement links TRBV27 to TRBJ2-7; 7 bases match TRBD2. Germline CDR1 MNHEY, CDR2 SMNVEV (reference sequence). CDR3 length: 15 amino acids. The V segment lost 9 bases and the J segment 1 base; nucleotides outside the gene matches: 12. The CDR3 reads CASRSQRDRSYEQYF. The DNA for the CDR3 is TGTGCCAGTAGGAGCCAGCGGGATAGGTCCTACGAGCAGTACTTC.

CDR3 in amino acids: CASSLVGGRVTEQFF. The CDR3 coding sequence is TGTGCCAGCAGCTTAGTGGGCGGGAGGGTTACTGAGCAGTTCTTC. The rearrangement uses TRBV7-2 and TRBJ2-1; 9 nucleotides align to TRBD2. The CDR3 runs to 15 residues. The germline V gene has CDR1 SGHTA and CDR2 FQGNSA. Trimming removed 1 base from V and 9 bases from J; junction bases left unmatched: 7.

The V gene is TRBV12-3 or TRBV12-4, the J gene TRBJ2-7; TRBD1 aligns across 9 bases. J gave up 0 bases and V 5 bases, and 5 bases lay outside the gene matches. This CDR3 is built from 15 residues. The DNA for the CDR3 is TGTGCCAGCAGTCCACAGGGGGCTTTCTCCTACGAGCAGTACTTC. It is translated as CASSPQGAFSYEQYF.

This clonotype occurred many times. This chain links TRBV5-1 with TRBJ2-6, with D perhaps TRBD1 (6 bases). Per germline, CDR1 SGHRS and CDR2 YFSETQ. The V gene lost 0 bases and the J gene lost 4 bases, with 14 bases spanning the gap. CDR3 length: 17 amino acids. In DNA form, the CDR3 reads TGCGCCAGCAGCTTGGAGGCCAGGGGTTCAGGGGCCAACGTCCTGACTTTC. Its protein product is CASSLEARGSGANVLTF.

The chain carries TRBV7-9 and TRBJ1-3; D may be TRBD1 (5 bases). V was shortened by 0 bases and J by 0 bases, with 9 bases between the two germline ends. The CDR3 runs to 16 residues. Germline lookup yields CDR1 SEHNR and CDR2 FQNEAQ (reference sequence). The CDR3 sequence: CASSLAGRVSGNTIYF. The CDR3 DNA is TGTGCCAGCAGCTTAGCGGGGCGGGTCTCTGGAAACACCATATATTTT.

Here the CDR3 DNA reads TGTGCCAGCAGTTTCGGGACTAGCGGGAGTATCTACGAGCAGTACTTC. Translated: CASSFGTSGSIYEQYF. The chain couples TRBV27 to TRBJ2-7; 14 bases are shared with TRBD2. Germline CDR1 reads MNHEY; CDR2 reads SMNVEV (reference sequence). J gave up 3 bases and V 3 bases, and 4 bases lay outside the gene matches. The CDR3 has 16 amino acids.

The rearrangement links TRBV5-5 to TRBJ2-3; D call uncertain. Germline V CDR1 and CDR2: SGHKS, YYEKEE (reference sequence). V lost 7 bases and J lost 0, with 15 bases in between. The CDR3 contains 15 residues. The CDR3 sequence is CASGRLLTSTDTQYF. CDR3 DNA: TGTGCCAGCGGTAGACTTCTTACTAGCACAGATACGCAGTATTTT.

This clonotype came up a few times. This chain connects TRBV13 to TRBJ2-5, with 13 bases matching TRBD2. Germline V gene sequence: CDR1 PRHDT, CDR2 FYEKMQ (reference sequence). V dropped 8 bases and J dropped 5; count of bases not matched to a gene: 14. This CDR3 has 17 residues. The CDR3 DNA is TGTGCCAGCTGCCCTAGGGGACTAGCGGGATTTCGGGAGACCCAGTACTTC. This sequence encodes CASCPRGLAGFRETQYF.

The chain joins TRBV12-3 or TRBV12-4 to TRBJ2-2; D possibly corresponds to TRBD2 (5 bases). Trimming cost V 3 bases and J 4 bases, with 12 bases left between them. The CDR3 is 15 residues long. CDR3 protein: CASSFLASSTGELFF. The DNA for the CDR3 is TGTGCCAGCAGTTTTCTAGCCTCCTCCACCGGGGAGCTGTTTTTT.

This clonotype showed up just a few times. V gene TRBV5-1 combines with J gene TRBJ1-6; D remains unclear. This CDR3 comprises 13 residues. V dropped 4 bases and J dropped 6 bases, with 8 bases sitting between them. CDR1 SGHRS and CDR2 YFSETQ come from the germline V gene. The CDR3 protein is CASSLTRNSPLHF. The CDR3 nucleotides read TGCGCCAGCAGCCTGACACGTAATTCACCCCTCCACTTT.